This TCR beta chain originates from a study of blood T cell repertoires in COVID-19. Study-wide context: The origin of the acute and convalescent COVID-19 samples was the United States, Italy and Spain. T cells, B-cell-depleted T cells, or PBMCs provided the cDNA or gDNA that served as material.

Source study methods: Reference gene primers were amplified, and this amplification served to estimate nucleated cell counts. Produced via immunoSEQ multiplex PCR; TCRdb's table is partial and in-frame only. Clone size and V and J calls were adopted from that table, with D and trimming inferred from the DNA. Of roughly 200,000 clones in the sample, roughly 90% are singletons; the top ten hold 15% to 20%. Followed over time, Seattle patients had been enrolled while infection was active. Germline V gene sequence: CDR1 SGHTA, CDR2 FQGNSA. Germline trimming cut 5 bases from V and 0 bases from J; bases unmatched to any gene: 0. This CDR3 comprises 15 residues.

Material: peripheral blood. The genes are TRBV7-2 and TRBJ2-1; 11 bases align to TRBD2. This receptor was taken from a man in his forties or fifties with COVID-19, enrolled during active disease. The DNA for the CDR3 is TGTGCCAGCAGCACTAGCGGGAGCTCCTACAATGAGCAGTTCTTC. Its translation: CASSTSGSSYNEQFF. The variable domain in full, completed from reference TRBV7-2 and TRBJ2-1, reads GAGVSQSPSNKVTEKGKDVELRCDPISGHTALYWYRQSLGQGLEFLIYFQGNSAPDKSGLPSDRFSAERTGGSVSTLTIQRTQQEDSAVYLCASSTSGSSYNEQFFGPGTRLTVL.